Given below is one TCR beta chain in context. Antigen: not known. This sample was included in a study of CD8+ T cells in alopecia areata. Study summary: Treated patients were given oral tofacitinib, which was dosed at 5 to 10 mg twice daily.

The V gene lost 5 bases and the J gene lost 3 bases, with 19 bases spanning the gap. This CDR3 contains 16 residues. Germline assignment: CDR1 MNHNY and CDR2 SVGAGI (reference sequence). Study-wide results and limits: While tofacitinib was given, many expanded lesional clones persisted in scalp and blood.

Extracted from the samples, RNA was reverse transcribed into cDNA to serve as the sequencing template. Sequenced by immunoSEQ multiplex PCR; TCRdb stores in-frame clones only, minus some. The sample includes 120,000 to 150,000 clones, approximately 80% of them seen just once. Treatment defined: oral pan-JAK inhibitor, 5-10 mg twice daily. The sequence was collected from a human donor with alopecia areata. This chain joins TRBV6-6 and TRBJ2-5; D might be TRBD2 (6 bases). The sample consisted of CD8+ T cells sorted from blood, taken at week 4, from a patient treated with tofacitinib. This chain's CDR3 is CASSPLWGVNKETQYF. CDR3 sequence (DNA): TGTGCCAGCAGTCCCTTGTGGGGGGTAAATAAAGAGACCCAGTACTTC.